This T cell receptor beta chain was recovered during a study of glioma-infiltrating T cells after dendritic cell vaccination. Measured with immunoSEQ multiplex PCR; TCRdb has only the in-frame clones, and not every one. The sample lists roughly 60,000 clones, approximately 86% occurring once. Time point meaning: after dendritic cell vaccination, including at tumor progression/relapse. Germline lookup yields CDR1 SGHTA and CDR2 FQGNSA. J gave up 8 bases and V 4 bases, and 9 bases lay outside the gene matches. This CDR3 spans 15 amino acids. The chain has TRBV7-2 and TRBJ1-4; the match to TRBD1 covers 8 bases. The TCR originated in a human donor with glioblastoma. The sample in question was blood, obtained after dendritic cell vaccination. CDR3 nucleotide sequence: TGTGCCAGCAGCTCGGGAGACAGGGACAGGGAAAAACTGTTTTTT. This codes for CASSSGDRDREKLFF. Together with reference TRBV7-2 and TRBJ1-4, the CDR3 gives the full variable domain: GAGVSQSPSNKVTEKGKDVELRCDPISGHTALYWYRQSLGQGLEFLIYFQGNSAPDKSGLPSDRFSAERTGGSVSTLTIQRTQQEDSAVYLCASSSGDRDREKLFFGSGTQLSVL.